A selection of T cell receptor beta chains follows, all from one sample in a study of blood T cell repertoires in COVID-19. Clones were sequenced by immunoSEQ multiplex PCR, and TCRdb holds only the in-frame ones, with some missing. The sample comprises about 110,000 clones, 75% to 80% of which are singletons, and about a sixth rests with the top ten. The source material was peripheral blood. These receptors were collected from a woman at least 80 years old with active or convalescent COVID-19. The CDR3 runs from the conserved cysteine through the conserved F or W. The order of the fields is D gene, J gene, clone size, V gene, CDR3 DNA, CDR3 protein. The D gene is left open where the match is weak. Size is omitted from some rows. Given values are once, few, many or a class for expanded clones.

TRBD2	TRBJ2-7	.	TRBV28	TGTGCCAGCAGTCGGACTAGCGGTCTCTACGAGCAGTACTTC	CASSRTSGLYEQYF
.	TRBJ2-7	.	TRBV7-2	TGTGCCAGCAGCTTATCCTGGGGGCGGGCTGGGGAGCAGTACTTC	CASSLSWGRAGEQYF
.	TRBJ2-6	.	TRBV7-3	TGTGCCAGCAGCTTAATGGCCGGGGCCAACGTCCTGACTTTC	CASSLMAGANVLTF
TRBD2	TRBJ2-6	.	TRBV4-2	TGTGCCAGCAGCCAAGATCCCCGATCTAGCGGGGTAAACTCTGGGGCCAACGTCCTGACTTTC	CASSQDPRSSGVNSGANVLTF
.	TRBJ2-5	.	TRBV6-5	TGTGCCAGCAGGCGACTAGGAGAAGAGACCCAGTACTTC	CASRRLGEETQYF
.	TRBJ1-2	.	TRBV24-1	TGTGCCGTGGACAGAAATGGCTACACCTTC	CAVDRNGYTF
TRBD2	TRBJ2-1	.	TRBV28	TGTGCCAGCAGTTTGACTAGCGGGAGTAGAGTCTACAATGAGCAGTTCTTC	CASSLTSGSRVYNEQFF
.	TRBJ1-1	.	TRBV5-1	TGCGCCTCCGGGGGGCGGTCCGAGAACACTGAAGCTTTCTTT	CASGGRSENTEAFF
.	TRBJ2-3	.	TRBV5-1	TGCGCCAGCAGCTTGCGCGGGACTCAGAGCACAGATACGCAGTATTTT	CASSLRGTQSTDTQYF
TRBD2	TRBJ2-7	.	TRBV6-2/TRBV6-3	TGTGCCAGCAGTTACTCGCGGGAGGGTACCCACGAGCAGTACTTC	CASSYSREGTHEQYF
TRBD2	TRBJ2-7	.	TRBV10-3	TGTGCCATCAGTGATGGACTAGCGGGGGTCCCCTACGAGCAGTACTTC	CAISDGLAGVPYEQYF
TRBD1	TRBJ2-5	.	TRBV11-3	TGTGCCAGCAGCCCAGGACAGGGGATGTCAGAGACCCAGTACTTC	CASSPGQGMSETQYF
TRBD1	TRBJ2-2	few	TRBV9	TGTGCCAGCAGCGAAGGGACAGGGGTGACCGGGGAGCTGTTTTTT	CASSEGTGVTGELFF
TRBD1	TRBJ1-2	once	TRBV5-1	TGCGCCAGCACCAAAGAACCAGGGGGTGACTATGGCTACACCTTC	CASTKEPGGDYGYTF
TRBD1	TRBJ2-7	.	TRBV7-9	TGTGCCAGCAGCACTCCAACCGGGACAGGCTACGAGCAGTACTTC	CASSTPTGTGYEQYF
.	TRBJ2-1	.	TRBV2	TGTGCCAGCAGTGAACGGCTAGACTCCTACAATGAGCAGTTCTTC	CASSERLDSYNEQFF
TRBD2	TRBJ2-1	few	TRBV3-1/TRBV3-2	TGTGCCAGCAGCCAAGATGTATCGGCTAGCGGGACGGAGCAGTTCTTC	CASSQDVSASGTEQFF
TRBD2	TRBJ2-7	.	TRBV3-1/TRBV3-2	TGTGCCAGCAGCCAAGAGAGCGGGAGGGCTTTCAACGAGCAGTACTTC	CASSQESGRAFNEQYF
TRBD1	TRBJ1-5	.	TRBV15	TGTGCCACCAGCAGAGGTGGCGGGTTAGGGGGCGGCAATCAGCCCCAGCATTTT	CATSRGGGLGGGNQPQHF
.	TRBJ1-3	.	TRBV11-3	TGTGCCAGCAGCTTAACCCCTGGGTCCGGGACCATATATTTT	CASSLTPGSGTIYF
TRBD2	TRBJ2-7	.	TRBV19	TGTGCCAGTAGTATCGGGGGGGGTCCTCCCTACGAGCAGTACTTC	CASSIGGGPPYEQYF
TRBD1	TRBJ1-1	.	TRBV27	TGTGCCAGCAGTCCAATCTTCTACAGGGGGCGGGACACTGAAGCTTTCTTT	CASSPIFYRGRDTEAFF
.	TRBJ2-7	.	TRBV7-2	TGTGCCAGCAGCTTACAGTTCCGATCCTACGAGCAGTACTTC	CASSLQFRSYEQYF
TRBD1	TRBJ1-6	.	TRBV7-3	TGTGCCAGCAGCTTAACCCAGGGGGAGTCACCCCTCCACTTT	CASSLTQGESPLHF
.	TRBJ1-4	once	TRBV29-1	TGCAGCGCGGGGCCTAATAATGAAAAACTGTTTTTT	CSAGPNNEKLFF
TRBD1	TRBJ1-2	.	TRBV5-1	TGCGCCAGCAGCTGGGGACAGGGCGACTACACCTTC	CASSWGQGDYTF
.	TRBJ2-2	.	TRBV28	TGTGCCAGCAGTTTGTCGGGACTTAACACCGGGGAGCTGTTTTTT	CASSLSGLNTGELFF
TRBD2	TRBJ2-5	.	TRBV19	TGTGCCAGTAGCAGCGGGAGTGTCGGAGAGACCCAGTACTTC	CASSSGSVGETQYF
.	TRBJ2-3	.	TRBV11-2	TGTGCCAGCACCCCGGGTAGGGAGACAGATACGCAGTATTTT	CASTPGRETDTQYF
.	TRBJ2-7	.	TRBV6-2/TRBV6-3	TGTGCCAGCAGTAGATACAGCTTCTCCTACGAGCAGTACTTC	CASSRYSFSYEQYF
.	TRBJ1-3	.	TRBV5-1	TGCGCCAGCAGCCCGAATCGAGACAGTGACTCTGGAAACACCATATATTTT	CASSPNRDSDSGNTIYF
TRBD1	TRBJ2-1	.	TRBV6-5	TGTGCCAGCCGGGCCAGGACAGGGGGGAATGAGCAGTTCTTC	CASRARTGGNEQFF
TRBD1	TRBJ2-7	.	TRBV18	TGTGCCAGCTCACCGCAGGGGGACGAGCAGTACTTC	CASSPQGDEQYF
.	TRBJ1-3	.	TRBV6-5	TGTGCCAGCAGTTACACCGGGACACATCCTGGAAACACCATATATTTT	CASSYTGTHPGNTIYF
TRBD1	TRBJ2-5	.	TRBV23-1	TGCGCCAGCAGTTCCAGTCTGACAGGGGGAAAAGAGACCCAGTACTTC	CASSSSLTGGKETQYF
TRBD2	TRBJ2-7	many	TRBV2	TGTGCCAGCAGTGAGGCGGCTAGCGGGAGTCTTGGCGAGCAGTACTTC	CASSEAASGSLGEQYF
.	TRBJ2-5	.	TRBV5-1	TGCGCCAGCAGCTTCCAGAACCAAGAGACCCAGTACTTC	CASSFQNQETQYF
.	TRBJ1-1	.	TRBV10-1	TGCGCCAGCACCCAACCTTCTCCGACAGCCTTGAACACTGAAGCTTTCTTT	CASTQPSPTALNTEAFF
.	TRBJ1-1	.	TRBV11-2	TGTGCCAGCAGCTTAAGCAGGCTTCTCTTAAACACTGAAGCTTTCTTT	CASSLSRLLLNTEAFF
TRBD2	TRBJ2-7	.	TRBV5-6	TGTGCCAGCAGCCCGCGGGAGGGTTCGGTGTACGAGCAGTACTTC	CASSPREGSVYEQYF
TRBD1	TRBJ2-1	.	TRBV6-5	TGTGCCAGCAGGCCGACAGGGGCCCTAAATTTGCTGCAGTTCTTC	CASRPTGALNLLQFF
TRBD1	TRBJ1-3	.	TRBV6-2/TRBV6-3	TGTGCCAGCAGCGTTACCCTCGCAGGGGGTCTCTCTGGAAACACCATATATTTT	CASSVTLAGGLSGNTIYF
TRBD2	TRBJ2-1	.	TRBV7-3	TGTGCCAGCAGCCCCGGGACTACACAATACCTTCCTTACAATGAGCAGTTCTTC	CASSPGTTQYLPYNEQFF
.	TRBJ1-2	few	TRBV28	TGTGCCAGCAGCCGACAGGACTATGGCTACACCTTC	CASSRQDYGYTF
TRBD2	TRBJ2-7	once	TRBV7-2	TGTGCCAGCAGCTTAGCGTTCCGACTAGCGGGACAAGGAGGCGAGCAGTACTTC	CASSLAFRLAGQGGEQYF
.	TRBJ1-2	.	TRBV6-5	TGTGCCAGCACCCCCAGGGAAAACTATGGCTACACCTTC	CASTPRENYGYTF
.	TRBJ1-3	.	TRBV28	TGTGCCAGCAGTTTGGGAGGGGAGGGAAACACCATATATTTT	CASSLGGEGNTIYF
TRBD1	TRBJ2-7	.	TRBV11-2	TGTGCCAGCAGTATACAGGGGGAAGATCCCCGGTACTTC	CASSIQGEDPRYF
.	TRBJ1-2	few	TRBV18	TGTGCCAGCTCACCACCGGGCCAAGCCTATGGCTACACCTTC	CASSPPGQAYGYTF
TRBD2	TRBJ2-1	.	TRBV11-2	TGTGCCAGCAGGTTACTAGCGGGAGGGTCCAATGAGCAGTTCTTC	CASRLLAGGSNEQFF
.	TRBJ1-5	.	TRBV5-8	TGTGCCAGCAGCTTGGGTCCCGAGAGGGCCCAGCATTTT	CASSLGPERAQHF
TRBD1	TRBJ2-5	once	TRBV2	TGTGCCAGCAGTCTTAATGGACAGGGAGCGGGAGAGACCCAGTACTTC	CASSLNGQGAGETQYF